The clone carrying this TCR beta chain was seen once. The antigen is not known. Primers for the PCR totalled 60 Vbeta and 13 Jbeta. Only in-frame clones appear in the TCRdb table, and some are missing; sequencing was by immunoSEQ multiplex PCR. The table shows approximately 110,000 clones, with over 65% occurring only once. The data derive from a study of cytomegalovirus exposure and HLA in healthy donors. Study-level information: An earlier analysis identified 117 million unique TCR beta sequences in 170 million or so T cells. Unique TCRs from HLA-typed donors, 70 million to 85 million of them, were held in an early data release. Findings and limits, study-wide: In vitro assays verified that three CMV-associated chains recognized CMV antigens specifically. With later analysis, a missense DCLRE1C variant became linked to TCR beta V- and J-gene trimming.

This TCR derives from a woman in her late teens or twenties in good health and CMV-seronegative. The sequenced sample consisted of PBMCs.

The CDR3 DNA follows: TGTGCCAGCAGTGCCGACCGAGGAGGAGAGACCCAGTACTTC. This gives the protein CASSADRGGETQYF. The genes are TRBV25-1 and TRBJ2-5; D is possibly TRBD2 (5 bases). CDR1 is MGHDK and CDR2 is SYGVNS in the germline V gene. Between the trimmed V and J ends, which lost 4 bases and 4 bases, there was a span of 13 bases. There are 14 residues in the CDR3. The full variable domain, with the rest looked up from reference TRBV25-1 and TRBJ2-5, is EADIYQTPRYLVIGTGKKITLECSQTMGHDKMYWYQQDPGMELHLIHYSYGVNSTEKGDLSSESTVSRIRTEHFPLTLESARPSHTSQYLCASSADRGGETQYFGPGTRLLVL.